Presented here are 6 T cell receptor beta chains from one specimen sequenced in a study of CD8 T cells in ankylosing spondylitis. TCRdb recomputed calls from the 5' RACE reads with MiXCR, one row per CDR3 protein. The table records 8,500 to 10,000 distinct CDR3 sequences, under 6.5% of them present only once. The sequencing sample was made of blood, either unsorted or a sorted T cell fraction (not recorded which). The receptors derive from a female donor with ankylosing spondylitis or in good health (not recorded which).

This clonotype has a count of ten or more. The chain combines TRBV9 with TRBJ2-5; the D gene is possibly TRBD2 (6 bases). V shed 3 bases and J shed 3 bases, with 12 bases lying between them. Germline CDR1 reads SGDLS; CDR2 reads YYNGEE. The CDR3 spans 14 residues. DNA for the CDR3: TGTGCCAGCAGCGCGGGGACTGAGAAAGAGACCCAGTACTTC. Its translation is CASSAGTEKETQYF. The whole variable domain, filled in from reference TRBV9 and TRBJ2-5, reads DSGVTQTPKHLITATGQRVTLRCSPRSGDLSVYWYQQSLDQGLQFLIQYYNGEERAKGNILERFSAQQFPDLHSELNLSSLELGDSALYFCASSAGTEKETQYFGPGTRLLVL.

This clonotype is medium-sized within its sample. The chain employs TRBV9 and TRBJ1-2, with a weak D call TRBD1 (5 bases). This CDR3 has 16 amino acids. The V end was cut by 3 bases, the J end by 2 bases, with 17 bases between. Germline V gene lookup returns CDR1 SGDLS and CDR2 YYNGEE. CDR3 loop: CASSGEGAARNYGYTF. In DNA, the CDR3 is TGTGCCAGCAGCGGGGAAGGGGCGGCTCGCAACTATGGCTACACCTTC.

This clonotype was seen repeatedly, ten times or more. J is TRBJ2-7 and V is TRBV9; D is perhaps TRBD2 (7 bases). The germline gives CDR1 SGDLS, CDR2 YYNGEE. V was trimmed by 4 bases and J by 4 bases, leaving 15 bases between them. The CDR3 is 14 amino acids. The CDR3 spells CASSISGGAYEQYF. In nucleotides, the CDR3 is TGTGCCAGCAGCATCTCTGGGGGGGCATACGAGCAGTACTTC.

Relative to its sample, this clonotype is medium-sized. The chain couples TRBV9 to TRBJ2-5, with 9 bases lining up with TRBD2. CDR3 length: 15 residues. Germline V gene sequence: CDR1 SGDLS, CDR2 YYNGEE. The V gene end was trimmed by 3 bases and the J gene end by 4 bases; junction bases not matched to a gene: 7. The CDR3 is CASSGIGLARETQYF. For the CDR3, the DNA is TGTGCCAGCAGCGGGATCGGACTAGCGAGAGAGACCCAGTACTTC. Supplemented by reference TRBV9 and TRBJ2-5, the full variable domain reads DSGVTQTPKHLITATGQRVTLRCSPRSGDLSVYWYQQSLDQGLQFLIQYYNGEERAKGNILERFSAQQFPDLHSELNLSSLELGDSALYFCASSGIGLARETQYFGPGTRLLVL.

This clonotype has at least ten counts. The chain links TRBV9 to TRBJ2-1, with D perhaps matching TRBD2 (5 bases). Germline V gene data show CDR1 as SGDLS and CDR2 as YYNGEE. V lost 4 bases and J lost 6, with 8 bases in between. The CDR3 contains 12 residues. CDR3 in amino acids: CASSTSFNEQFF. The CDR3 DNA sequence: TGTGCCAGCAGCACTAGTTTCAATGAGCAGTTCTTC.

The chain employs TRBV9 and TRBJ2-1; D is unclear. Between the trimmed V and J ends, which lost 4 bases and 3 bases, there was a span of 11 bases. CDR3 length: 14 residues. Germline CDR1 SGDLS, CDR2 YYNGEE. CDR3: CASSRTDFYNEQFF. The CDR3 DNA follows: TGTGCCAGCAGCAGAACAGATTTCTACAATGAGCAGTTCTTC.